The 13 T cell receptor beta chains below were found in one sample sequenced in a study of Tregs in tolerant kidney transplant recipients. Data came from immunoSEQ multiplex PCR; TCRdb stores just in-frame clones and leaves some out. Here the sample spans 92,000 or so clones, about 92% being singletons. Sequenced input: CD8+ T cells from blood. The source of these receptors is a human donor in good health.

V usage is TRBV11-3 and J usage is TRBJ1-5; tentatively, D is TRBD1 (5 bases). V gave up 7 bases and J gave up 6 bases, with 22 bases separating them. Germline values: CDR1 SGHNT, CDR2 YENEEA. The CDR3 is 16 amino acids. The CDR3 nucleotides are TGTGCCAGCACTCTCGCGGGACTAGAAGCGGGTCAGCCCCAGCATTTT. Amino acid sequence: CASTLAGLEAGQPQHF.

V and J are TRBV4-1 and TRBJ2-7; 9 nucleotides align to TRBD1. This CDR3 region has 14 residues. After removal of 6 bases from V and 2 bases from J, the junction contained 5 bases not matched to a gene. Per the germline V gene, CDR1 is MGHRA and CDR2 is YSYEKL. CDR3 DNA sequence: TGCGCCAGCAGTATCGGGACAGGGACCTACGAGCAGTACTTC. It is translated as CASSIGTGTYEQYF.

The chain combines TRBV7-9 with TRBJ2-7; either TRBD1 or TRBD2 may fit D (6 bases each). The ends were cut back, 4 bases at V and 7 bases at J, with 20 bases in the middle. From germline, CDR1 is SEHNR and CDR2 FQNEAQ (reference sequence). The CDR3 runs to 15 residues. The CDR3 spells CASSSKGGPPGEQYF. In DNA form, the CDR3 reads TGTGCCAGCAGCTCGAAGGGGGGACCCCCTGGAGAGCAGTACTTC.

CDR3 nucleotide sequence: TGTGCCAGCAGCCCTGGACAGGGAGGTACCGGGGAGCTGTTTTTT. This encodes CASSPGQGGTGELFF. This chain links TRBV7-8 with TRBJ2-2; TRBD1 agrees at 8 bases. Germline V gene data show CDR1 as SGHVS and CDR2 as FQNEAQ. The CDR3 spans 15 residues. Losses at the gene ends were 5 bases for V and 5 bases for J; bases not matched to a gene: 7.

The gene calls are TRBV7-9 and TRBJ1-3; tentatively, D is TRBD1 (6 bases). V was clipped by 2 bases and J by 8 bases, with 16 bases between them. The CDR3 is 15 residues long. CDR1 is SEHNR, CDR2 FQNEAQ, per germline (reference sequence). CDR3 loop: CASSLTTGTGDTIYF. Written as DNA, the CDR3 is TGTGCCAGCAGCTTAACGACAGGTACGGGGGACACCATATATTTT.

This chain joins TRBV19 and TRBJ2-3; 8 nucleotides align to TRBD1. There are 17 residues in the CDR3. Germline CDR1 reads LNHDA; CDR2 reads SQIVND (reference sequence). Trimming at V came to 5 bases and at J to 2 bases, leaving 12 bases not matched to a gene. The CDR3 sequence is CASSSPWTGTFTDTQYF. The CDR3 DNA sequence: TGTGCCAGTAGTTCACCCTGGACAGGGACCTTCACAGATACGCAGTATTTT.

The rearrangement links TRBV27 to TRBJ2-7; 9 nucleotides match TRBD1. Per germline, CDR1 MNHEY and CDR2 SMNVEV (reference sequence). CDR3 length: 17 amino acids. The junction had 7 bases not matched to a gene; V was cut back by 1 base and J by 0 bases. The CDR3 DNA sequence: TGTGCCAGCAGTTTATTGTATGGGACAGGGATCTCCTACGAGCAGTACTTC. It encodes CASSLLYGTGISYEQYF.

The chain joins TRBV5-4 to TRBJ2-5, with D possibly TRBD1 on 5 matching bases. Germline values: CDR1 SGHNT, CDR2 YYREEE (reference sequence). Trimming pared 4 bases from V and 4 bases from J, leaving 11 bases between. This CDR3 has 13 amino acids. The CDR3 sequence is CASSLDSSETQYF. CDR3 sequence (DNA): TGTGCCAGCAGCCTTGACAGCTCAGAGACCCAGTACTTC.

The chain carries TRBV27 and TRBJ1-4; D possibly corresponds to TRBD1 (5 bases). The CDR3 covers 14 residues. Germline V gene data show CDR1 as MNHEY and CDR2 as SMNVEV (reference sequence). V lost 3 bases and J lost 3, with 8 bases in between. The CDR3 here is CASSFGGANEKLFF. The CDR3 bases are TGTGCCAGCAGTTTTGGAGGGGCTAATGAAAAACTGTTTTTT. Full variable domain (rest looked up from reference TRBV27 and TRBJ1-4): EAQVTQNPRYLITVTGKKLTVTCSQNMNHEYMSWYRQDPGLGLRQIYYSMNVEVTDKGDVPEGYKVSRKEKRNFPLILESPSPNQTSLYFCASSFGGANEKLFFGSGTQLSVL.

The chain links TRBV30 to TRBJ2-7; 7 positions agree with TRBD1. Germline CDR1 GTSNPN, CDR2 SVGIG (reference sequence). This CDR3 spans 14 amino acids. V gave up 2 bases and J gave up 1 base; unmatched junction bases: 5. CDR3 sequence reads: CAWSRDSYSYEQYF. The CDR3 DNA is TGTGCCTGGAGTAGGGACAGCTATTCCTACGAGCAGTACTTC.

A single count supports this clone. The genes are TRBV6-5 and TRBJ2-7; D is unclear. The CDR3 runs 11 residues. CDR1 MNHEY and CDR2 SVGAGI come from the germline V gene. The germline V and J ends were trimmed by 7 bases and 4 bases, with 8 bases remaining between them. The CDR3 loop is CASTSGYEQYF. The CDR3 DNA follows: TGTGCCAGCACCTCGGGTTACGAGCAGTACTTC.

As to this clone: Other DNA sequences of this sample code for an identical CDR3. The chain carries TRBV9 and TRBJ2-7; D is possibly TRBD1 or TRBD2 (5 bases each). The CDR3 is made up of 14 amino acids. Trimming took 0 bases from V and 2 from J, leaving 9 bases between them. The germline gives CDR1 SGDLS, CDR2 YYNGEE. CDR3 coding DNA: TGTGCCAGCAGCGTAGGGGGGTCAACCTACGAGCAGTACTTC. Its translation is CASSVGGSTYEQYF.

V is TRBV11-2 and J is TRBJ2-6; perhaps TRBD1 as D (6 bases). Per germline, CDR1 SGHAT and CDR2 FQNNGV. CDR3 size: 15 residues. The V gene lost 3 bases and the J gene lost 7 bases, with 13 bases spanning the gap. The CDR3 region is CASSFHRVNANVLTF. The CDR3 nucleotides are TGTGCCAGCAGCTTCCACAGGGTCAACGCCAACGTCCTGACTTTC.